This T cell receptor beta chain stems from a study of CD4+ T cells in melanoma. This clone was observed once. The assay was immunoSEQ multiplex PCR, and TCRdb's table has in-frame clones only and misses some. The sample holds over 15,000 clones; around four fifths are singletons and the top ten take roughly 4.9%. Trimming took 4 bases from V and 2 from J; bases not matched to a gene: 7. Germline V lookup: CDR1 MGHRA, CDR2 YSYEKL. This CDR3 region has 16 residues. Sequences were obtained from cells from a culture (not recorded whether cultured in vitro). The TCR was taken from a human donor with melanoma. This chain links TRBV4-1 with TRBJ1-2; 10 bases fit TRBD1. Here the CDR3 reads CASSLPGTGVNYGYTF. The CDR3, as DNA: TGCGCCAGCAGCCTACCCGGGACAGGGGTCAACTATGGCTACACCTTC.